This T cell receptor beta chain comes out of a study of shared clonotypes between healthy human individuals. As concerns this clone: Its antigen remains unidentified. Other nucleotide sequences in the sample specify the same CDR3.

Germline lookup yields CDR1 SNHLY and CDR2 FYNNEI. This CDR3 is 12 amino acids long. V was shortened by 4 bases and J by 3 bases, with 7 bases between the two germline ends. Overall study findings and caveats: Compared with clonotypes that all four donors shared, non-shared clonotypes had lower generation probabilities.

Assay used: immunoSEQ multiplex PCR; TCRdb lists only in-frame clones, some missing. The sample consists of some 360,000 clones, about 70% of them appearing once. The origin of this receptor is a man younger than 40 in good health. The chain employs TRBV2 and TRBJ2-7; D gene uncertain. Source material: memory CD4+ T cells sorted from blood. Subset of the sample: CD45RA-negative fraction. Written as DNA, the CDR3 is TGTGCCAGCAGTGGGCAGAACTACGAGCAGTACTTC. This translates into CASSGQNYEQYF.